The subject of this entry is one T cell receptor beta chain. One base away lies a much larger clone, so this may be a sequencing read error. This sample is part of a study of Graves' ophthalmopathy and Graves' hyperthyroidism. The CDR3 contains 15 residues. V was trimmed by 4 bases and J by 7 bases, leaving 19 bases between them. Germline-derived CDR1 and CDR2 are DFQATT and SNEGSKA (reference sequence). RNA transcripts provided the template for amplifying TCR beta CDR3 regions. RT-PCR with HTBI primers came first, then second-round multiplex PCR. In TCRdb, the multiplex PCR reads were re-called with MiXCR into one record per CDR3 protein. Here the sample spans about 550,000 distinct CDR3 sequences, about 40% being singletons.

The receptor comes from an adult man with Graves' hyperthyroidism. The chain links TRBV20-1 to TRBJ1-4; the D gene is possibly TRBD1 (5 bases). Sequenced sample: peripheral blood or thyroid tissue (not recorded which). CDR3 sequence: CSAMAGTSSSEKLFF. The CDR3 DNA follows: TGCAGTGCTATGGCCGGGACGTCTTCAAGTGAAAAACTGTTTTTT.